This is a list of T cell receptor beta chains from one sample in a study of cytomegalovirus exposure and HLA in healthy donors. Some clones are missing from TCRdb's copy, which holds only in-frame ones; the method was immunoSEQ multiplex PCR. Counted here are approximately 140,000 clones, 55% to 70% occurring once; the ten biggest clones make up around 7.1%. Sequenced sample: PBMCs. The receptors shown here come from a woman aged 55-70 years in good health and CMV-seropositive. Both conserved end residues are part of each CDR3. A D gene is named only where the DNA matches it firmly. Clone size, where shown, is once, few, many, or a class for clones that have expanded.

V gene,J gene,D gene,clone size,CDR3 DNA,CDR3 protein
TRBV30,TRBJ1-4,.,.,TGTGCCTGGAGTGTATGGGGGCTGAATGAAAAACTGTTTTTT,CAWSVWGLNEKLFF
TRBV4-3,TRBJ2-3,TRBD2,once,TGCGCCAGCGGGAGGGACGGGGCTGGAAATACGCAGTATTTT,CASGRDGAGNTQYF
TRBV7-9,TRBJ2-7,TRBD1,once,TGTGCCAGCAGCACCCGGGACAGGGGGCGGGAGCAGTACTTC,CASSTRDRGREQYF
TRBV28,TRBJ2-7,.,.,TGTGCCAGCAGTTATGGGGCCCTCTCCTACGAGCAGTACTTC,CASSYGALSYEQYF
TRBV28,TRBJ1-4,TRBD1,.,TGTGCCAGCAGCTTGGGAGGACAGGGGGCATGGGGAAAACTGTTTTTT,CASSLGGQGAWGKLFF
TRBV4-2,TRBJ1-1,TRBD1,.,TGTGCCAGCAGCCAAGTCTCAGGGACAGGGGCGGGTGGCACTGAAGCTTTCTTT,CASSQVSGTGAGGTEAFF
TRBV6-6,TRBJ2-4,TRBD2,few,TGTGCCAGCAGTTACCAGACTAGCGGGAGTGACATTCAGTACTTC,CASSYQTSGSDIQYF
TRBV5-4,TRBJ1-1,.,.,TGTGCCAGCAGCTTCCAGGGTCCGAACACTGAAGCTTTCTTT,CASSFQGPNTEAFF
TRBV5-6,TRBJ1-1,.,.,TGTGCCAGCAGCTCCGGGGATTGGGAGAGCACTGAAGCTTTCTTT,CASSSGDWESTEAFF
TRBV5-5,TRBJ2-7,TRBD2,.,TGTGCCAGCAGCTCCGGGACAGGGGGACTAGCGGGGGCCAACGAGCAGTACTTC,CASSSGTGGLAGANEQYF
TRBV7-7,TRBJ2-2,TRBD2,.,TGTGCCAGCAGCCCGAGGACTAGCTTAAACACCGGGGAGCTGTTTTTT,CASSPRTSLNTGELFF
TRBV7-9,TRBJ2-2,TRBD2,.,TGTGCCAGCAGCCCGACTAGCGGGAGAGATACCGGGGAGCTGTTTTTT,CASSPTSGRDTGELFF
TRBV11-2,TRBJ2-3,TRBD2,.,TGTGCCAGCAGACCTACTAGCGGGAGTAGGGCAGATACGCAGTATTTT,CASRPTSGSRADTQYF
TRBV28,TRBJ2-7,.,once,TGTGCCAGCAGTTTCCCGGGGAGCTCCTACGAGCAGTACTTC,CASSFPGSSYEQYF
TRBV27,TRBJ1-4,TRBD1,.,TGTGCCAGCTCTAAAACGGACAGGGTTGAAAAACTGTTTTTT,CASSKTDRVEKLFF
TRBV7-9,TRBJ2-2,.,few,TGTGCCAGCAGCTTAGGGAGGACGAACACCGGGGAGCTGTTTTTT,CASSLGRTNTGELFF
TRBV11-3,TRBJ2-1,.,.,TGTGCCAGCAGCTTAGATACCGGGGGAACCTACAATGAGCAGTTCTTC,CASSLDTGGTYNEQFF
TRBV4-3,TRBJ2-5,.,.,TGCGCCAGCAGCCAAGGGACTTTTACGTCCGGGACCCAGTACTTC,CASSQGTFTSGTQYF
TRBV6-5,TRBJ2-1,TRBD1,.,TGTGCCAGCAGTTCGACAGGGACGGACTACAATGAGCAGTTCTTC,CASSSTGTDYNEQFF
TRBV28,TRBJ2-3,TRBD1,.,TGTGCCAGCAGTTTATTACAGGGGAGCACAGATACGCAGTATTTT,CASSLLQGSTDTQYF